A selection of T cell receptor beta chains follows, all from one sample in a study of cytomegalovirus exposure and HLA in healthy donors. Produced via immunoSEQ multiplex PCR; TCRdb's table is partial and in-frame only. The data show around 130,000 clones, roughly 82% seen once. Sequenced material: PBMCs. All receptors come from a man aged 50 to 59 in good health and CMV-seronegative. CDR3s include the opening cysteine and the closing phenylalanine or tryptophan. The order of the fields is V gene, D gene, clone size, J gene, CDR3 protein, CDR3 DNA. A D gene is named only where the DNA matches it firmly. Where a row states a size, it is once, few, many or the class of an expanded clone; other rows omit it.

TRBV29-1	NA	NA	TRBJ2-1	CSVHRDEQFF	TGCAGCGTTCACAGGGATGAGCAGTTCTTC
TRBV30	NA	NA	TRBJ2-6	CGSSGANVLTF	TGTGGGAGCTCTGGGGCCAACGTCCTGACTTTC
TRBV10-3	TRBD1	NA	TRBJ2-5	CAIGTGGETQYF	TGTGCCATCGGTACAGGGGGTGAGACCCAGTACTTC
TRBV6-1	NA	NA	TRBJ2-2	CASSERGLATGELFF	TGTGCCAGCAGTGAAAGAGGGTTGGCCACCGGGGAGCTGTTTTTT
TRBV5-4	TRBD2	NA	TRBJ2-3	CASSSRLAGESDTQYF	TGTGCCAGCAGCTCGCGACTGGCGGGGGAGTCAGATACGCAGTATTTT
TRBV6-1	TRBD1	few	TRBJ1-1	CASSARQGTEAFF	TGTGCCAGCAGTGCTAGACAGGGAACTGAAGCTTTCTTT
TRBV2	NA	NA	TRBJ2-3	CASRGVNLGADTQYF	TGTGCCAGCAGGGGAGTAAACCTGGGAGCAGATACGCAGTATTTT
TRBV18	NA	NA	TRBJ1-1	CASSSDLQGNTEAFF	TGTGCCAGCTCATCGGACTTACAGGGGAACACTGAAGCTTTCTTT
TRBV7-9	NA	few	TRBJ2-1	CAIRGGGHSDEQFF	TGTGCCATCCGAGGAGGAGGTCATTCCGATGAGCAGTTCTTC
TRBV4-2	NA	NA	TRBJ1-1	CASSQDLPGDTEAFF	TGTGCCAGCAGCCAAGATTTACCCGGGGACACTGAAGCTTTCTTT
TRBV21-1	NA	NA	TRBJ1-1	CASSNEGQGATDTEAFF	TGTGCCAGCAGCAATGAGGGACAGGGGGCGACGGACACTGAAGCTTTCTTT
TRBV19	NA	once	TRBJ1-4	CASSIWAATNEKLFF	TGTGCCAGTAGTATTTGGGCCGCAACTAATGAAAAACTGTTTTTT
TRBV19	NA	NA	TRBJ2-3	CASSSHRPSTDTQYF	TGTGCCAGTAGTAGTCACAGGCCGAGCACAGATACGCAGTATTTT
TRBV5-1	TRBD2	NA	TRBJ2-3	CASSLASQRGSTDTQYF	TGCGCCAGCAGCTTGGCCTCTCAGCGGGGGAGCACAGATACGCAGTATTTT
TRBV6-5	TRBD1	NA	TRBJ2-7	CASSWDRDYEQYF	TGTGCCAGCAGCTGGGACAGGGACTACGAGCAGTACTTC
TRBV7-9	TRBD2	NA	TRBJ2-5	CASSLSGGEETQYF	TGTGCCAGCAGCTTATCTGGGGGGGAAGAGACCCAGTACTTC
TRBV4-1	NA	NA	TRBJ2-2	CASSQYGQNTGELFF	TGCGCCAGCAGCCAATACGGACAGAACACCGGGGAGCTGTTTTTT
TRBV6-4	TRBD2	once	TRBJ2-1	CASSVSGTSGGRSYNEQFF	TGTGCCAGCAGTGTCTCCGGGACTAGCGGGGGGAGGTCCTACAATGAGCAGTTCTTC
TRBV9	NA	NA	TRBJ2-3	CASSVAVSDTQYF	TGTGCCAGCAGCGTAGCCGTTTCCGATACGCAGTATTTT
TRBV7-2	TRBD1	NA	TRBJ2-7	CASSSPGQGYEQYF	TGTGCCAGCAGCTCCCCGGGACAGGGTTACGAGCAGTACTTC
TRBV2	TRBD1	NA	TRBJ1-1	CASSAGGRTEAFF	TGTGCCAGCAGCGCAGGGGGTAGGACTGAAGCTTTCTTT
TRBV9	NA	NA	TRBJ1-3	CASSVAGSSGNTIYF	TGTGCCAGCAGCGTAGCGGGTTCCTCTGGAAACACCATATATTTT
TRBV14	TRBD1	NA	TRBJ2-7	CASSQAGQGAREQYF	TGTGCCAGCAGCCAAGCGGGACAGGGGGCGAGGGAGCAGTACTTC
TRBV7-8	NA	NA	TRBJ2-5	CASSLDILSAGTQYF	TGTGCCAGCAGCTTAGACATACTGTCCGCGGGGACCCAGTACTTC
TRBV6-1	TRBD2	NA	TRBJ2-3	CASSERREGTQYF	TGTGCCAGCAGTGAAAGACGGGAGGGTACGCAGTATTTT
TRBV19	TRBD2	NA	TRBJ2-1	CASGGGLVYNEQFF	TGTGCCTCTGGGGGAGGGTTAGTATACAATGAGCAGTTCTTC
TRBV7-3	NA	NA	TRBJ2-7	CASSLTGSTDEQYF	TGTGCCAGCAGCTTAACCGGGAGCACCGACGAGCAGTACTTC
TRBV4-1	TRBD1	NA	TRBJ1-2	CASSLGTGDYGYTF	TGCGCCAGCAGCCTAGGGACAGGGGACTATGGCTACACCTTC
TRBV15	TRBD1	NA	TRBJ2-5	CATSRTGSGKETQYF	TGTGCCACCAGCAGGACAGGGTCAGGTAAAGAGACCCAGTACTTC
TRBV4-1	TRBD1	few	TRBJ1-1	CASSPPGQRLTEAFF	TGCGCCAGCAGCCCCCCGGGACAGAGGCTCACTGAAGCTTTCTTT
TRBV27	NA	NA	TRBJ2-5	CASSFRETQYF	TGTGCCAGCAGTTTTAGAGAGACCCAGTACTTC
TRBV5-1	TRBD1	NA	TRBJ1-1	CASSFATGDTEAFF	TGCGCCAGCAGCTTCGCGACAGGGGACACTGAAGCTTTCTTT
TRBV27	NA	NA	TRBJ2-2	CASSLISRNTGELFF	TGTGCCAGCAGCCTCATATCGAGGAACACCGGGGAGCTGTTTTTT
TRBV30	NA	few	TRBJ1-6	CAGRGSYNSPLHF	TGTGCCGGGCGGGGCTCCTATAATTCACCCCTCCACTTT
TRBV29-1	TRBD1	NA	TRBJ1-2	CSVRTGGVYGYTF	TGCAGCGTTCGGACAGGGGGCGTCTATGGCTACACCTTC
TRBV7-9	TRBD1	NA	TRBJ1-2	CASSFVGTGYGYTF	TGTGCCAGCAGCTTTGTTGGGACAGGATATGGCTACACCTTC
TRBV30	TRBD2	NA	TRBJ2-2	CAWSVGLAVTGELFF	TGTGCCTGGAGTGTAGGCCTAGCGGTCACCGGGGAGCTGTTTTTT
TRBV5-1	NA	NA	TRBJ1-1	CASSLTGRSYNTEAFF	TGCGCCAGCAGCTTGACAGGCCGCAGTTATAACACTGAAGCTTTCTTT
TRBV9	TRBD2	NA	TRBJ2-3	CASSAGGLAGVDTQYF	TGTGCCAGCAGCGCCGGCGGACTAGCGGGGGTGGATACGCAGTATTTT
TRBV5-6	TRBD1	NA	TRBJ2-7	CASSLAGFRDRVIHEQYF	TGTGCCAGCAGCTTGGCGGGTTTTAGGGACAGGGTAATCCACGAGCAGTACTTC
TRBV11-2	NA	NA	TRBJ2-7	CASSSDTYEQYF	TGTGCCAGCAGCTCCGACACCTACGAGCAGTACTTC
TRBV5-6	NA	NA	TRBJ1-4	CASSFWSTGQNEKLFF	TGTGCCAGCAGCTTTTGGTCGACGGGACAAAATGAAAAACTGTTTTTT
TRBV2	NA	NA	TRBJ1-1	CARSALLGGMTEAFF	TGTGCCCGCAGTGCCCTCCTCGGGGGGATGACTGAAGCTTTCTTT